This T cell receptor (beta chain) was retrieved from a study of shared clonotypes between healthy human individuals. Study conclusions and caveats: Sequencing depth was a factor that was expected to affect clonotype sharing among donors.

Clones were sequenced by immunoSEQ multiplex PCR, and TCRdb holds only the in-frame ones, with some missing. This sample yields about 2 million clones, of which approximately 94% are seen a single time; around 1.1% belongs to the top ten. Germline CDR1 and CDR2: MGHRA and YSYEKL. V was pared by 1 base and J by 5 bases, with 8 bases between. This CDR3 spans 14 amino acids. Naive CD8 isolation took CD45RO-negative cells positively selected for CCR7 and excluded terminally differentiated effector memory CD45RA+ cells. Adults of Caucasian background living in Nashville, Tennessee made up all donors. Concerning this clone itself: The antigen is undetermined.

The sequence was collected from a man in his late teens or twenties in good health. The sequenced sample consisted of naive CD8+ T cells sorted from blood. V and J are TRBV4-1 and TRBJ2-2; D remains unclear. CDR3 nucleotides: TGCGCCAGCAGCCAAGGGCCCTCTACCGGGGAGCTGTTTTTT. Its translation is CASSQGPSTGELFF.